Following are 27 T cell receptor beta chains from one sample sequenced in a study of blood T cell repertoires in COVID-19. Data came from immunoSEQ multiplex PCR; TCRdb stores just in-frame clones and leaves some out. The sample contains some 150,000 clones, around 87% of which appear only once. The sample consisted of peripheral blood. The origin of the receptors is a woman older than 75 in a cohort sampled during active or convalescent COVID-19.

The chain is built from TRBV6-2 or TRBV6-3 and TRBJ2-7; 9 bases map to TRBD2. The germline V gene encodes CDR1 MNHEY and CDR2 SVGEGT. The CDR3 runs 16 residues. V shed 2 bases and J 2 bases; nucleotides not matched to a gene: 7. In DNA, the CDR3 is TGTGCCAGCAGTTACCCTTATGCGGGAGGGCCCTACGAGCAGTACGTC. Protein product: CASSYPYAGGPYEQYV.

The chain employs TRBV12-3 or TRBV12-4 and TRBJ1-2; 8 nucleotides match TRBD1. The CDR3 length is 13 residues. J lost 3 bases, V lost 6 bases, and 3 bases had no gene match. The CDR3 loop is CASSLTGDYGYTF. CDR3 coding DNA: TGTGCCAGCAGCCTGACAGGGGACTATGGCTACACCTTC.

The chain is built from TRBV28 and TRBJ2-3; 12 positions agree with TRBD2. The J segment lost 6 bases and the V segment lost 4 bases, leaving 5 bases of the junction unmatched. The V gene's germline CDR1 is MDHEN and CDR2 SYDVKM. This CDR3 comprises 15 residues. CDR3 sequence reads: CASSSRTSGMDTQYF. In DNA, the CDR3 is TGTGCCAGCAGTTCACGGACTAGCGGGATGGATACGCAGTATTTT.

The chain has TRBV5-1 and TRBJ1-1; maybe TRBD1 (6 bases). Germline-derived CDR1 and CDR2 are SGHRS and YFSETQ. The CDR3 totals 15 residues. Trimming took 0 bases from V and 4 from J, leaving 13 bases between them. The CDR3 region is CASSLARQGTTEAFF. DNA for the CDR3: TGCGCCAGCAGCTTGGCCCGGCAGGGGACCACTGAAGCTTTCTTT.

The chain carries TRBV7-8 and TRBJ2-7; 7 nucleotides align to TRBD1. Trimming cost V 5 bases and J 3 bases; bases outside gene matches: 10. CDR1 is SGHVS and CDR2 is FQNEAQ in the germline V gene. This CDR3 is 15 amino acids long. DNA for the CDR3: TGTGCCAGCAGCGCCCAGACAGGGTCCGGCTACGAGCAGTACGTC. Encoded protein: CASSAQTGSGYEQYV.

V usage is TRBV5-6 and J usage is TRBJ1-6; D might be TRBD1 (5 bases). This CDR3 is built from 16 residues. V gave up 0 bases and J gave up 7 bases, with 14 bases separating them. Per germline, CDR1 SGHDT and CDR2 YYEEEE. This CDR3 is CASSLAQGRVNSPLHF. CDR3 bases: TGTGCCAGCAGCTTGGCCCAGGGCAGGGTAAATTCACCCCTCCACTTT.

The CDR3 nucleotides are TGTGCCACCAGTGCCGGAGGGGGCAGGGGGTATACAGATACGCAGTATTTT. Translating gives CATSAGGGRGYTDTQYF. J is TRBJ2-3 and V is TRBV24-1; D possibly corresponds to TRBD1 (7 bases). This CDR3 contains 17 residues. V dropped 5 bases and J dropped 3 bases, with 20 bases sitting between them. CDR1 is KGHDR, CDR2 SFDVKD, per germline.

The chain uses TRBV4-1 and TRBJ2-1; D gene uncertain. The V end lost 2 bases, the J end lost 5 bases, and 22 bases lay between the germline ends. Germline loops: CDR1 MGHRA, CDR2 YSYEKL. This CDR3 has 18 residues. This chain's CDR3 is CASSQSNVRAVLNNEQFF. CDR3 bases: TGCGCCAGCAGCCAAAGCAACGTCCGCGCGGTCCTGAACAATGAGCAGTTCTTC.

As DNA, the CDR3 is TGTGCCAGCAGTGATCGTCCCTCAACTGCAACTAATGAAAAACTGTTTTTT. This codes for CASSDRPSTATNEKLFF. The chain joins TRBV6-1 to TRBJ1-4; the D is unclear. Per the germline V gene, CDR1 is MNHNS and CDR2 is SASEGT. The length of the CDR3 is 17 residues. The V gene lost 3 bases and the J gene lost 0 bases, with 14 bases spanning the gap.

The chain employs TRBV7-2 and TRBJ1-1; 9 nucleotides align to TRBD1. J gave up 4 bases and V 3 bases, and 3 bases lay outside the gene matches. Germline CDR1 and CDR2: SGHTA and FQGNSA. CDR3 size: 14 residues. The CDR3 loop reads CASSFGTGSTEAFF. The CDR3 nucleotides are TGTGCCAGCAGCTTCGGGACAGGGAGCACTGAAGCTTTCTTT. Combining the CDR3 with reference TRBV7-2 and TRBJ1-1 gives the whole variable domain GAGVSQSPSNKVTEKGKDVELRCDPISGHTALYWYRQSLGQGLEFLIYFQGNSAPDKSGLPSDRFSAERTGGSVSTLTIQRTQQEDSAVYLCASSFGTGSTEAFFGQGTRLTVV.

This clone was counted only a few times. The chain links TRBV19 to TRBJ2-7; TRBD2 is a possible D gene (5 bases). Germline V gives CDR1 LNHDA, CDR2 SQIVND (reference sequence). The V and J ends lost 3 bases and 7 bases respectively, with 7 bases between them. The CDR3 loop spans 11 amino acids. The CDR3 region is CASSMKREQYF. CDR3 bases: TGTGCCAGTAGTATGAAGCGGGAGCAGTACTTC.

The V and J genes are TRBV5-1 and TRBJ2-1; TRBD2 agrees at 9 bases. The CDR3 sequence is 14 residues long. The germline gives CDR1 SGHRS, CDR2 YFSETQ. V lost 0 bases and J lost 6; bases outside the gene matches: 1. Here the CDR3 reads CASSLGGRANEQFF. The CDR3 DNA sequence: TGCGCCAGCAGCTTGGGCGGGAGGGCCAATGAGCAGTTCTTC.

DNA of the CDR3: TGCGCCAGCAGCCAAGAAGGGGGTTTCGGGAATCAGCCCCAGCATTTT. This translates into CASSQEGGFGNQPQHF. The gene calls are TRBV4-1 and TRBJ1-5; D possibly corresponds to TRBD1 (6 bases). This CDR3 spans 16 amino acids. V lost 0 bases to trimming and J lost 4 bases, with 13 bases between them. Germline V gene sequence: CDR1 MGHRA, CDR2 YSYEKL.

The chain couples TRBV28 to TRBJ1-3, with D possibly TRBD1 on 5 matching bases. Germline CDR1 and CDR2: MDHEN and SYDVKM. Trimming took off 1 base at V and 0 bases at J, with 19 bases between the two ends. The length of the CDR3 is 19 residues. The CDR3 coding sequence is TGTGCCAGCAGTTTATCCCCCAGGTGGGGGGAAGACTCTGGAAACACCATATATTTT. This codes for CASSLSPRWGEDSGNTIYF.

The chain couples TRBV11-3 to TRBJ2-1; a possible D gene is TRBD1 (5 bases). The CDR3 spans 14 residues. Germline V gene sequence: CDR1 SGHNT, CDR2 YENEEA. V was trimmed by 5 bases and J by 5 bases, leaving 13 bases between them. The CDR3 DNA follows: TGTGCCAGCAGCCTCTGGGGCAGGAACAATGAGCAGTTCTTC. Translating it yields CASSLWGRNNEQFF.

CDR3 in amino acids: CSASLPVLYGYTF. CDR3 coding DNA: TGCAGTGCTAGTCTTCCAGTCCTCTATGGCTACACCTTC. The chain is built from TRBV20-1 and TRBJ1-2; no clear D gene. The germline V gene has CDR1 DFQATT and CDR2 SNEGSKA (reference sequence). Trimming pared 3 bases from V and 4 bases from J, leaving 12 bases between. The CDR3 is 13 residues long.

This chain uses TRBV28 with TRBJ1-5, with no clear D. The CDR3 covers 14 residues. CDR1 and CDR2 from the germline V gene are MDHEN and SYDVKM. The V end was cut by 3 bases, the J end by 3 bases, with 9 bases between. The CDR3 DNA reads TGTGCCAGCAGTTTTGTCGAGGCCAATCAGCCCCAGCATTTT. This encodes CASSFVEANQPQHF.

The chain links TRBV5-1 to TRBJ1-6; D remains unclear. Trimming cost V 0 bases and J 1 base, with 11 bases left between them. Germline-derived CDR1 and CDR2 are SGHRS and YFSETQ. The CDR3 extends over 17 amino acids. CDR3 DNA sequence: TGCGCCAGCAGCTTGGCTCCTGCGGAATCCTATAATTCACCCCTCCACTTT. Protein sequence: CASSLAPAESYNSPLHF.

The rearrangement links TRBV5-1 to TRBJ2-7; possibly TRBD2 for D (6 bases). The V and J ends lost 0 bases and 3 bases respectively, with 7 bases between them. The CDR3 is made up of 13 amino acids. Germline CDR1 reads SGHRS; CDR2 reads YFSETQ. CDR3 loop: CASSLGDFYEQYF. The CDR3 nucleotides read TGCGCCAGCAGCTTGGGGGACTTCTACGAGCAGTACTTC.

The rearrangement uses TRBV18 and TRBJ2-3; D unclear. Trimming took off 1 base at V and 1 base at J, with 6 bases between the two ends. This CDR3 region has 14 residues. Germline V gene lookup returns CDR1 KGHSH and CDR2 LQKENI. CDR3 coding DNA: TGTGCCAGCTCACCACTTTCAGGCACAGATACGCAGTATTTT. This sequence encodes CASSPLSGTDTQYF.

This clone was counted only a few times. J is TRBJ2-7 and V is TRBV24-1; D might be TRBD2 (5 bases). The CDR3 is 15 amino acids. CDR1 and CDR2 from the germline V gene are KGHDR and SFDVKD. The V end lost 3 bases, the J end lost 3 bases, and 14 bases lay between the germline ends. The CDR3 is CATSDPDEGRYEQYF. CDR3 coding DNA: TGTGCCACCAGTGATCCAGACGAGGGCCGCTACGAGCAGTACTTC.

In DNA, the CDR3 is TGCAGTGCTAGCGAGGGGGCTAGGACCTTC. This sequence encodes CSASEGARTF. The chain employs TRBV20-1 and TRBJ1-2, with 7 bases lining up with TRBD1. CDR3 length equals 10 residues. Germline V gene data show CDR1 as DFQATT and CDR2 as SNEGSKA (reference sequence). J lost 14 bases, V lost 3 bases, and 6 bases had no gene match.

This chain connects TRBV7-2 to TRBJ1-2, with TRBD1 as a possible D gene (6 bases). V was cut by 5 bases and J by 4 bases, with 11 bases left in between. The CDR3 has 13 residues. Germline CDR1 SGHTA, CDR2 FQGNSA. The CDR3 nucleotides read TGTGCCAGCAGCCCAACAGGGCCCTATGGCTACACCTTC. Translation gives CASSPTGPYGYTF.

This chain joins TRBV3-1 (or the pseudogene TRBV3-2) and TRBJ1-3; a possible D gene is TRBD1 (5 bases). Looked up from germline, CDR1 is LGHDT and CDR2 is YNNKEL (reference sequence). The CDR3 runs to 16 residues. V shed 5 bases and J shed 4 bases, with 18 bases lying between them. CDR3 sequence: CASSFGLGVLGNTIYF. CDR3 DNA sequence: TGTGCCAGCAGCTTCGGATTAGGGGTATTGGGAAACACCATATATTTT.

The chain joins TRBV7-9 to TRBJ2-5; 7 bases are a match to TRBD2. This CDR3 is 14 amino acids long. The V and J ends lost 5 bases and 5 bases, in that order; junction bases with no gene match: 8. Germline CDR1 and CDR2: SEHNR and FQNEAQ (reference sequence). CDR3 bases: TGTGCCAGCAGCCCTGGGAGGGGTAAGGAGACCCAGTACTTC. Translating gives CASSPGRGKETQYF.

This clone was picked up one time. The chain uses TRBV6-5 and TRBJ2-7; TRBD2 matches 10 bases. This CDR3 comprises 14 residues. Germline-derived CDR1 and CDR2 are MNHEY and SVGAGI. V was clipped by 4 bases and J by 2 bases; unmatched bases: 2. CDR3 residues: CASSWTSGAYEQYF. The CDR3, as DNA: TGTGCCAGCAGTTGGACTAGCGGAGCCTACGAGCAGTACTTC.

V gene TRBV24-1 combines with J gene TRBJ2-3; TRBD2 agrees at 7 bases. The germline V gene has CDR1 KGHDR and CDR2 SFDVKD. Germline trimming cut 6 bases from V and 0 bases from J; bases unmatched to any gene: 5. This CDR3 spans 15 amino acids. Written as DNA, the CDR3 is TGTGCCACCAGTCCCTCTAGCGGTAGCACAGATACGCAGTATTTT. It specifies CATSPSSGSTDTQYF.